Below, 15 T cell receptor beta chains from the same sample are listed, as sequenced in a study of blood T cell repertoires in COVID-19. Clones were sequenced by immunoSEQ multiplex PCR, and TCRdb holds only the in-frame ones, with some missing. The repertoire includes roughly 130,000 clones, more than 70% of them detected once, and over 3.5% sits in the top ten. Specimen: peripheral blood. These receptors came from a woman aged 60-75 years with acute or convalescent COVID-19.

The chain has TRBV5-1 and TRBJ2-2; the match to TRBD2 covers 11 bases. The V segment lost 4 bases and the J segment 5 bases; nucleotides outside the gene matches: 7. Germline V lookup: CDR1 SGHRS, CDR2 YFSETQ. CDR3 length: 16 residues. DNA of the CDR3: TGCGCCAGCAGCGTGGTACTAGCGGGAGTGACCGGGGAGCTGTTTTTT. Protein product: CASSVVLAGVTGELFF.

The genes are TRBV29-1 and TRBJ1-3; 9 bases line up with TRBD1. CDR1 is SQVTM, CDR2 ANQGSEA, per germline. CDR3 length equals 16 residues. Losses at the gene ends were 3 bases for V and 4 bases for J; bases not matched to a gene: 10. This chain's CDR3 is CSVEGGTGLGGNTIYF. The DNA of the CDR3 is TGCAGCGTTGAGGGCGGGACAGGGCTCGGAGGAAACACCATATATTTT.

This clone was picked up a small number of times. The chain carries TRBV28 and TRBJ1-1; 9 bases align to TRBD1. CDR3 length equals 12 residues. The trim removed 8 bases at V and 4 bases at J, leaving 2 bases unmatched. Germline V gene sequence: CDR1 MDHEN, CDR2 SYDVKM. The CDR3 is CASRDRVTEAFF. The CDR3 DNA follows: TGTGCCAGCCGGGACAGGGTCACTGAAGCTTTCTTT.

The V and J genes are TRBV28 and TRBJ2-7, with TRBD1 matching 7 bases. CDR3 size: 14 residues. CDR1 is MDHEN and CDR2 is SYDVKM in the germline V gene. The V segment lost 6 bases and the J segment 6 bases; nucleotides outside the gene matches: 11. This CDR3 is CASSRTLQGREQYF. DNA of the CDR3: TGTGCCAGCAGCCGAACCCTACAGGGGCGCGAGCAGTACTTC.

This chain connects TRBV28 to TRBJ1-5, with D perhaps matching TRBD1 (6 bases). The CDR3 is 18 residues long. Germline values: CDR1 MDHEN, CDR2 SYDVKM. V was cut by 2 bases and J by 2 bases, with 19 bases left in between. CDR3: CASSLAGEGSWGNQPQHF. DNA for the CDR3: TGTGCCAGCAGTTTAGCAGGGGAGGGGAGTTGGGGCAATCAGCCCCAGCATTTT.

The rearrangement links TRBV5-1 to TRBJ2-3, with a possible D match to TRBD1 (6 bases). CDR3 size: 14 residues. Germline V gene sequence: CDR1 SGHRS, CDR2 YFSETQ. V was shortened by 4 bases and J by 4 bases, with 13 bases between the two germline ends. This CDR3 reads CASSIRTASDTQYF. The DNA for the CDR3 is TGCGCCAGCAGCATCCGGACAGCCTCAGATACGCAGTATTTT.

The chain uses TRBV10-1 and TRBJ2-1, with TRBD2 identical over 9 bases. Germline values: CDR1 WNHNN, CDR2 SYGVQD (reference sequence). The CDR3 loop spans 15 amino acids. V lost 3 bases to trimming and J lost 7 bases; unmatched junction nucleotides: 7. CDR3 amino acids: CASSETSGRSNEQFF. Written as DNA, the CDR3 is TGCGCCAGCAGTGAAACTAGCGGGCGGTCAAATGAGCAGTTCTTC.

This chain links TRBV6-1 with TRBJ2-3, with D tentatively TRBD2 (6 bases). V was pared by 3 bases and J by 2 bases, with 9 bases between. Germline values: CDR1 MNHNS, CDR2 SASEGT. The CDR3 covers 14 residues. CDR3 sequence: CASSEAGPTDTQYF. DNA for the CDR3: TGTGCCAGCAGTGAGGCGGGACCCACAGATACGCAGTATTTT.

This clone was seen a single time. This sequence joins TRBV2 and TRBJ2-2; unclear D gene. Trimming removed 3 bases at V and 0 bases at J, with 8 bases between. Looked up from germline, CDR1 is SNHLY and CDR2 is FYNNEI. The CDR3 is 15 amino acids. The CDR3: CASSEGRANTGELFF. The CDR3 DNA reads as TGTGCCAGCAGTGAGGGCAGAGCGAACACCGGGGAGCTGTTTTTT.

This chain uses TRBV30 with TRBJ1-2; 7 bases fit TRBD1. This CDR3 is built from 13 residues. Germline V gives CDR1 GTSNPN, CDR2 SVGIG (reference sequence). V was clipped by 5 bases and J by 4 bases; unmatched bases: 7. The CDR3 nucleotides are TGTGCCTGGTCAGAACAGGGGACCTATGGCTACACCTTC. Residues: CAWSEQGTYGYTF.

The chain couples TRBV19 to TRBJ1-2; D is perhaps TRBD1 (6 bases). Trimming took 2 bases from V and 8 from J, leaving 15 bases between them. Germline V gives CDR1 LNHDA, CDR2 SQIVND (reference sequence). This CDR3 has 14 amino acids. The CDR3 is CASSIMTGRAGYTF. CDR3 sequence (DNA): TGTGCCAGTAGTATAATGACAGGCCGGGCGGGCTACACCTTC.

This chain links TRBV6-5 with TRBJ1-1, with TRBD1 identical over 7 bases. Germline V gives CDR1 MNHEY, CDR2 SVGAGI. This CDR3 region has 13 residues. Unmatched junction bases numbered 7, after V lost 7 bases and J lost 5 bases. The DNA of the CDR3 is TGTGCCAGCATTAGACAGGGAACGACTGAAGCTTTCTTT. Translated, it gives CASIRQGTTEAFF.

The chain carries TRBV12-3 or TRBV12-4 and TRBJ1-5, with D unclear. CDR3 length: 13 amino acids. The V gene lost 6 bases and the J gene lost 4 bases, with 10 bases spanning the gap. CDR3 in amino acids: CASSPTQNQPQHF. The CDR3, as DNA: TGTGCCAGCAGCCCCACGCAGAATCAGCCCCAGCATTTT.

The CDR3 bases are TGTGCCAGCAGCTTTTCAACAGGGGACTCTAATGAAAAACTGTTTTTT. Translated, it gives CASSFSTGDSNEKLFF. The chain recombines TRBV11-2 with TRBJ1-4, with 7 bases identical to TRBD1. With V trimmed by 3 bases and J by 3 bases, 7 bases remained unmatched. Germline V lookup: CDR1 SGHAT, CDR2 FQNNGV. The CDR3 spans 16 residues.

The DNA of the CDR3 is TGTGCCAGCAGGGCAACTAGCGGCTCCTACAATGAGCAGTTCTTC. As protein: CASRATSGSYNEQFF. V gene TRBV6-5 combines with J gene TRBJ2-1; 8 bases are shared with TRBD2. The germline V gene has CDR1 MNHEY and CDR2 SVGAGI. V gave up 6 bases and J gave up 0 bases; unmatched junction bases: 4. CDR3 length: 15 residues.